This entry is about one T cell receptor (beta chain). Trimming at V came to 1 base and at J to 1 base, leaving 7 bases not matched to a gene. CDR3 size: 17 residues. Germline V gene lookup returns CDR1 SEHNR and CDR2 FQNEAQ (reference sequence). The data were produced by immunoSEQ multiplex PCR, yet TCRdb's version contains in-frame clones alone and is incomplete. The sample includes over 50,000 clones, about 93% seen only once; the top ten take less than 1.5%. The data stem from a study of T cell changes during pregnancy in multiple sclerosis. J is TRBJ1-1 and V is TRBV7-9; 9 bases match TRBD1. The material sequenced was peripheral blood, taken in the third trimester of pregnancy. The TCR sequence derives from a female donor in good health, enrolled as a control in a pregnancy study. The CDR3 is CASSLGTGVKWNTEAFF. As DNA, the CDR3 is TGTGCCAGCAGCTTAGGGACAGGGGTCAAATGGAACACTGAAGCTTTCTTT.